This entry lists 19 T cell receptor beta chains sequenced from one sample in a study of blood T cell dynamics during melanoma immunotherapy. Sample time point: pre-treatment baseline. Only in-frame clones appear in the TCRdb table, and some are missing; sequencing was by immunoSEQ multiplex PCR. Here the sample spans under 7,500 clones, over 75% being singletons. The source was blood, collected from a patient treated with checkpoint blockade. All receptors come from a human donor with melanoma.

The V call is TRBV7-2, the J call TRBJ2-3; D might be TRBD2 (6 bases). The CDR3 consists of 15 residues. The germline CDR1 and CDR2 sequences are SGHTA and FQGNSA. V lost 5 bases and J lost 2, with 14 bases in between. The CDR3 loop reads CASSRSGPDTDTQYF. CDR3 in DNA: TGTGCCAGCAGCCGAAGCGGGCCGGACACAGATACGCAGTATTTT.

The chain couples TRBV6-1 to TRBJ2-7, with TRBD2 matching 7 bases. J was trimmed by 3 bases and V by 1 base; bases with no gene match: 6. CDR1 MNHNS and CDR2 SASEGT come from the germline V gene. The CDR3 extends over 15 amino acids. CDR3 nucleotide sequence: TGTGCCAGCAGTGAAGGAACGGGGGGTAGCTACGAGCAGTACTTC. This codes for CASSEGTGGSYEQYF.

This clone came up a few times. This sequence joins TRBV19 and TRBJ1-5; D is ambiguous. This CDR3 has 15 amino acids. Per the germline V gene, CDR1 is LNHDA and CDR2 is SQIVND (reference sequence). V lost 4 bases to trimming and J lost 4 bases, with 14 bases between them. The CDR3 loop is CASSKRAGQNQPQHF. CDR3 nucleotides: TGTGCCAGTAGTAAAAGGGCAGGCCAAAATCAGCCCCAGCATTTT.

The chain combines TRBV4-3 with TRBJ1-1; TRBD1 agrees at 8 bases. The CDR3 extends over 16 amino acids. In germline, CDR1 is LGHNA, CDR2 YSLEER. V lost 4 bases to trimming and J lost 0 bases; unmatched junction nucleotides: 7. The CDR3 spells CASSLGTGRMNTEAFF. The CDR3 bases are TGCGCCAGCAGCCTTGGGACAGGCCGAATGAACACTGAAGCTTTCTTT.

This chain uses TRBV27 with TRBJ1-4, with 11 bases aligning to TRBD1. The CDR3 consists of 13 residues. Germline lookup yields CDR1 MNHEY and CDR2 SMNVEV (reference sequence). The J segment lost 8 bases and the V segment lost 6 bases, leaving 2 bases of the junction unmatched. The CDR3 DNA sequence: TGTGCCAGCAGCCGGACAGGGGGCGAAAAACTGTTTTTT. Its protein product is CASSRTGGEKLFF.

The rearrangement joins TRBV4-2 to TRBJ2-2, with TRBD2 as a possible D gene (6 bases). The germline CDR1 and CDR2 sequences are LGHNA and YNFKEQ. CDR3 size: 16 residues. V gave up 0 bases and J gave up 2 bases, with 10 bases separating them. The CDR3 DNA follows: TGTGCCAGCAGCCAAGATGGGGGGACCAACACCGGGGAGCTGTTTTTT. As protein: CASSQDGGTNTGELFF.

The rearrangement links TRBV4-3 to TRBJ2-7, with TRBD2 identical over 7 bases. Per germline, CDR1 LGHNA and CDR2 YSLEER. This CDR3 has 15 residues. The V gene end was trimmed by 0 bases and the J gene end by 6 bases; junction bases not matched to a gene: 8. The CDR3 bases are TGCGCCAGCAGCCAAGATGTGGGGGGGGGAGTCGAGCAGTACTTC. Translation: CASSQDVGGGVEQYF.

The rearrangement links TRBV7-9 to TRBJ2-3; TRBD2 matches 10 bases. The CDR3 covers 16 residues. Germline-derived CDR1 and CDR2 are SEHNR and FQNEAQ (reference sequence). After removal of 2 bases from V and 1 base from J, the junction contained 3 bases not matched to a gene. The CDR3 region is CASSLIAGGRTDTQYF. CDR3 in DNA: TGTGCCAGCAGCTTAATAGCGGGGGGCCGCACAGATACGCAGTATTTT.

V gene TRBV9 combines with J gene TRBJ2-1; D is ambiguous. Looked up from germline, CDR1 is SGDLS and CDR2 is YYNGEE. V lost 3 bases to trimming and J lost 0 bases, with 7 bases between them. The CDR3 is 14 amino acids. This chain's CDR3 is CASSETHSYNEQFF. The CDR3 DNA reads as TGTGCCAGCAGCGAGACTCACTCCTACAATGAGCAGTTCTTC. Combining the CDR3 with reference TRBV9 and TRBJ2-1 gives the whole variable domain DSGVTQTPKHLITATGQRVTLRCSPRSGDLSVYWYQQSLDQGLQFLIQYYNGEERAKGNILERFSAQQFPDLHSELNLSSLELGDSALYFCASSETHSYNEQFFGPGTRLTVL.

The chain recombines TRBV10-3 with TRBJ2-5; 8 nucleotides agree with TRBD2. The V gene end was trimmed by 4 bases and the J gene end by 5 bases; junction bases not matched to a gene: 6. The CDR3 length is 14 residues. Germline values: CDR1 ENHRY, CDR2 SYGVKD. In DNA form, the CDR3 reads TGTGCCATCAGTGCGGGGGGGGCGGAGGAGACCCAGTACTTC. Residues: CAISAGGAEETQYF.

The V gene is TRBV15, the J gene TRBJ2-7; D gene ambiguous. V was shortened by 1 base and J by 4 bases, with 8 bases between the two germline ends. The CDR3 is made up of 13 amino acids. CDR1 and CDR2 from the germline V gene are LNHNV and YYDKDF (reference sequence). The CDR3 spells CATSRVPFYEQYF. The CDR3 bases are TGTGCCACCAGCAGAGTTCCCTTTTACGAGCAGTACTTC.

This clone turned up a few times. DNA for the CDR3: TGTGCCATCAGTGTCTCGCGATCTAGCGGGGGCCCCAAGGATACGCAGTATTTT. This translates into CAISVSRSSGGPKDTQYF. This chain joins TRBV10-3 and TRBJ2-3; TRBD2 agrees at 10 bases. This CDR3 comprises 18 residues. The V gene end was trimmed by 4 bases and the J gene end by 6 bases; junction bases not matched to a gene: 16. CDR1 is ENHRY, CDR2 SYGVKD, per germline.

This clone was observed a few times. The CDR3 region is CASSIRRAGEDTQYF. DNA for the CDR3: TGTGCCAGTAGTATACGCAGGGCCGGCGAGGATACGCAGTATTTT. The J gene is TRBJ2-3, the V gene TRBV19, with TRBD1 as a possible D gene (5 bases). Trimming took off 2 bases at V and 6 bases at J, with 15 bases between the two ends. CDR1 is LNHDA, CDR2 SQIVND, per germline (reference sequence). The CDR3 has 15 residues.

The genes are TRBV5-6 and TRBJ1-4; the D is unclear. The CDR3 is 13 amino acids. Germline CDR1 reads SGHDT; CDR2 reads YYEEEE. The germline V and J ends were trimmed by 2 bases and 4 bases, with 6 bases remaining between them. DNA for the CDR3: TGTGCCAGCAGCTTATTGATTAATGAAAAACTGTTTTTT. It is translated as CASSLLINEKLFF.

The chain combines TRBV4-3 with TRBJ2-5; perhaps TRBD2 as D (6 bases). CDR1 is LGHNA, CDR2 YSLEER, per germline. V lost 0 bases, J lost 6 bases, and 17 bases lay in between. The CDR3 loop spans 16 amino acids. CDR3 bases: TGCGCCAGCAGCCAAGATAGGGTCAGCGGGTTAAAGACCCAGTACTTC. The encoded protein is CASSQDRVSGLKTQYF.

This chain links TRBV18 with TRBJ1-2, with D uncertain. The ends were cut back, 3 bases at V and 3 bases at J, with 8 bases in the middle. CDR3 length: 13 residues. Germline values: CDR1 KGHSH, CDR2 LQKENI. The CDR3 bases are TGTGCCAGCTCACCGGAGGGAGACTATGGCTACACCTTC. Translation: CASSPEGDYGYTF.

The chain has TRBV9 and TRBJ2-1; D perhaps matches TRBD1 (6 bases). The length of the CDR3 is 15 residues. Per germline, CDR1 SGDLS and CDR2 YYNGEE. Trimming stripped 5 bases from V and 1 base from J, with 13 bases between. The CDR3 nucleotides read TGTGCCAGCAGACCGGACAGACTGTCCTACAATGAGCAGTTCTTC. It is translated as CASRPDRLSYNEQFF. Drawing the rest from reference TRBV9 and TRBJ2-1, the complete variable domain is DSGVTQTPKHLITATGQRVTLRCSPRSGDLSVYWYQQSLDQGLQFLIQYYNGEERAKGNILERFSAQQFPDLHSELNLSSLELGDSALYFCASRPDRLSYNEQFFGPGTRLTVL.

V and J are TRBV7-9 and TRBJ1-3; no clear D gene. The germline V gene encodes CDR1 SEHNR and CDR2 FQNEAQ (reference sequence). V lost 1 base and J lost 0, with 10 bases in between. The length of the CDR3 is 16 residues. Here the CDR3 reads CASSLVGSYSGNTIYF. The CDR3 DNA reads TGTGCCAGCAGCTTAGTCGGCTCTTACTCTGGAAACACCATATATTTT.

This sequence joins TRBV5-1 and TRBJ1-1; D not resolved. This CDR3 is 16 amino acids long. Germline lookup yields CDR1 SGHRS and CDR2 YFSETQ. V lost 4 bases, J lost 1 base, and 17 bases lay in between. In nucleotides, the CDR3 is TGCGCCAGCAGCCTCGGACCCACCCCTTCGAACACTGAAGCTTTCTTT. Translation: CASSLGPTPSNTEAFF.